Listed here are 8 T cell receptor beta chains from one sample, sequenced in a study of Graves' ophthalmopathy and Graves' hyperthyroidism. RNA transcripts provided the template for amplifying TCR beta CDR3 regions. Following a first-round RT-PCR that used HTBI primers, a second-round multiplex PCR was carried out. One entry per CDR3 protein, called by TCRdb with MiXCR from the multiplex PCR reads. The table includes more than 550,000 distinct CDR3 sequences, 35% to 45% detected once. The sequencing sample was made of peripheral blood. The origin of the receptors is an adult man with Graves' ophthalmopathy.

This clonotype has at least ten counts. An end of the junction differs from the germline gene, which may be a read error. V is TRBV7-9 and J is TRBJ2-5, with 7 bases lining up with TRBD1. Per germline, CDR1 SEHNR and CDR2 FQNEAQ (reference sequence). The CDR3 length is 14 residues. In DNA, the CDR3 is TGCGCCAGCAGCTTGGAAGGGGGCGGAGAGACCCAGTACTTC. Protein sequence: CASSLEGGGETQYF. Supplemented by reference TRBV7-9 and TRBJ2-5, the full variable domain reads DTGVSQNPRHKITKRGQNVTFRCDPISEHNRLYWYRQTLGQGPEFLTYFQNEAQLEKSRLLSDRFSAERPKGSFSTLEIQRTEQGDSAMYLCASSLEGGGETQYFGPGTRLLVL.

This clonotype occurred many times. The CDR3 reads CASSPGDRGSPLHF. CDR3 nucleotide sequence: TGTGCCAGCAGTCCGGGGGACAGGGGCTCACCCCTCCACTTT. V is TRBV7-9 and J is TRBJ1-6; 10 positions match TRBD1. Germline loops: CDR1 SEHNR, CDR2 FQNEAQ (reference sequence). The CDR3 is made up of 14 amino acids. With V trimmed by 6 bases and J by 10 bases, 6 bases remained unmatched. Full variable domain (outside the CDR3, taken from reference TRBV7-9 and TRBJ1-6): DTGVSQNPRHKITKRGQNVTFRCDPISEHNRLYWYRQTLGQGPEFLTYFQNEAQLEKSRLLSDRFSAERPKGSFSTLEIQRTEQGDSAMYLCASSPGDRGSPLHFGNGTRLTVT.

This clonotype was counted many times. CDR3 sequence reads: CASSLAGATGNTIYF. The DNA for the CDR3 is TGTGCCAGCAGCTTAGCAGGGGCTACTGGAAACACCATATATTTT. J is TRBJ1-3 and V is TRBV7-2, with D possibly being TRBD1 (5 bases). Deletions cut 0 bases from V and 2 bases from J, with 8 bases between. CDR3 size: 15 residues. CDR1 and CDR2 from the germline V gene are SGHTA and FQGNSA.

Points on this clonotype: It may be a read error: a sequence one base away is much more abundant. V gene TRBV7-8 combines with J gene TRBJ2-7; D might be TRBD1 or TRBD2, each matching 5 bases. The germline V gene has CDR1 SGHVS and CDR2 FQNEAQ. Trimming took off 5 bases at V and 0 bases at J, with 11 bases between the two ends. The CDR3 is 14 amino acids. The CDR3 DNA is TGTGCCAGCAGCCAGGGACCCCACTCCTACGAGCAGTACTTC. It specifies CASSQGPHSYEQYF.

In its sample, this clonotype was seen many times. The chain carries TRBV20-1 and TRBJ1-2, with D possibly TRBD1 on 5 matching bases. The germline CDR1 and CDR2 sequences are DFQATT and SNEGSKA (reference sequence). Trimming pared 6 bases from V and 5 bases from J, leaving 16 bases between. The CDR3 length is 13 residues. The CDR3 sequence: CSARRGGEYGYTF. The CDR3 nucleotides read TGCAGTGCCCGGCGGGGCGGAGAGTATGGCTACACCTTC.

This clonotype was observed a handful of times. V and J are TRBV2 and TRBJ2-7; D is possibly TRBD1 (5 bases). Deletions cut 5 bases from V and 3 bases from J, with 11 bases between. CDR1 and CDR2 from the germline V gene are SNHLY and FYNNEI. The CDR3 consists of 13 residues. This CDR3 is CASSYGHHYEQYF. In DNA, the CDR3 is TGTGCCAGCAGTTATGGACACCACTACGAGCAGTACTTC.

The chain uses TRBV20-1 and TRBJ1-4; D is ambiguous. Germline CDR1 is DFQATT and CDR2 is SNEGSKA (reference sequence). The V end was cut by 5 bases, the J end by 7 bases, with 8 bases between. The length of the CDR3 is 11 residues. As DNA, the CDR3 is TGCAGTGCTTATCACGGTGAAAAACTGTTTTTT. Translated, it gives CSAYHGEKLFF.

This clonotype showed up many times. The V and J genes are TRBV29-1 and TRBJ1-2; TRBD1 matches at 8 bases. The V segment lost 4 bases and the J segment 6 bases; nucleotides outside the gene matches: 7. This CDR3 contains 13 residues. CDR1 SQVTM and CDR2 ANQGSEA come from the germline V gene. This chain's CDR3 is CSVVPGQGHGYTF. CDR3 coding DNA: TGCAGCGTTGTCCCCGGACAGGGACATGGCTACACCTTC.